This T cell receptor beta chain emerged from a study of post-analysis software for immune sequencing data (dated by TCRdb to 2013 to 2016). Study-wide context: The recorded disease courses included relapsing-remitting, secondary progressive and progressive-relapsing multiple sclerosis, and some patients had no subtype annotation. The multiple sclerosis patient repertoires were compared with about a dozen previously published healthy control repertoires from donors aged 6 to 25 years. A subset of samples was prepared in parallel using single-end sample barcoding, then pooled and co-amplified after Illumina adapter ligation. The study at large found these results: About five TRBV segments, including TRBV5-6, TRBV5-1 and TRBV20-1, were significantly more frequent in patients than controls. The control group was slightly older than the multiple sclerosis patient group. Direct clustering with F measure revealed strong co-clustering of samples prepared in the same batch, which led to a batch-effect correction. Multiple sclerosis patients had significantly lower normalized Chao1 diversity than controls, a result that suggests substantial peripheral T-cell clonal expansion.

Library preparation was by PCR. Sequenced using an Illumina HiSeq 2500. Unique molecular identifiers were incorporated into TCR beta cDNA libraries to reduce PCR and sequencing biases. Some 500,000 cDNA molecules were obtained per 1 to 10 million input T cells, so each molecule approximated one T cell. The patient libraries were prepared and sequenced using the same protocol as the earlier healthy control dataset. Samples belonging to the same batch were prepared together, multiplexed and sequenced on a shared HiSeq lane. Per the source publication's procedure: MIGEC handled the raw barcoded reads, throwing out single-read molecular identifier groups before consensus assembly and CDR3 extraction. VDJtools was used for post-analysis of the clonotype tables, with diversity normalized by down-sampling every dataset to the smallest sample size. In repertoire overlap clustering, CDR3 amino acid sequences, but not nucleotide sequences, were matched to correct batch-related cross-sample contamination. TCRdb took the public reads, trimmed them with fastp at Q25, ran MiXCR for clone calling and kept in-frame beta chains. Merged by CDR3 protein, the rows form single entries marked with the most common genes and DNA. For this entry, the V and J calls and clone size follow TCRdb and not the study's own pipeline. The sample profile shows roughly 400,000 distinct CDR3 sequences; about 40% of them were found once. Together, the top ten hold under 9% of the sample.

V has 0 bases trimmed and J has 9 bases trimmed; junction bases matching no gene number 22. Via the germline V gene (reference sequence), CDR1 is DFQATT and CDR2 SNEGSKA. The CDR3 measures 19 amino acids from cysteine to phenylalanine. Only the CDR3 DNA is retained, 57 bases long and in frame from the first base. Of note for this clonotype: Its binding antigen is unknown. Per-base quality was not reported, and no clone a single base away is much larger than it.

To demonstrate the VDJtools post-analysis software, TCR beta repertoires were profiled from the peripheral blood of some 12 young patients with multiple sclerosis. The multiple sclerosis patients were children and adolescents ranging in age from roughly 6 to 16 years. The clonotype originates from a girl aged 2 to 10 with multiple sclerosis. The sequenced sample consisted of blood. The sequence joins TRBV20-1 to TRBJ2-1; 8 bases in the middle match TRBD2. The bases are TGCAGTGCTAGAGAGCTACCTTCTACGTGGACTAGCCCGGGGGGTGAGCAGTTCTTC. Its translation reads: CSARELPSTWTSPGGEQFF.